This T cell receptor (beta chain) appears in the sequencing data of a study of blood T cell repertoires in COVID-19. Measured with immunoSEQ multiplex PCR; TCRdb has only the in-frame clones, and not every one. The data contain 270,000 or so clones, roughly 93% of them singletons. Germline lookup yields CDR1 WNHNN and CDR2 SYGVQD (reference sequence). The CDR3 has 18 amino acids. The V and J ends lost 4 bases and 2 bases, in that order; junction bases with no gene match: 11. The specimen sequenced was PBMCs or T cells enriched from blood (not recorded which). The receptor was derived from a woman in her 40s with acute COVID-19. This chain links TRBV10-1 with TRBJ1-3; 10 positions agree with TRBD1. This CDR3 reads CASSGEAGQGMPGNTIYF. CDR3 bases: TGCGCCAGCAGTGGGGAAGCGGGACAGGGGATGCCTGGAAACACCATATATTTT.